This T cell receptor (beta chain) was observed in a study of shared clonotypes between healthy human individuals. Findings and limits, study-wide: Lower generation probabilities were found for non-shared clonotypes than for those shared by all four donors. A small donor pool kept down the genetic and exposure-history diversity that was represented. Approximately 4.5% was the fraction of naive CD4 clonotypes found shared across several donors.

On this clone: The target antigen is unknown.

For every subset, genomic DNA was evenly distributed across several immunoSEQ plates. The table came from immunoSEQ multiplex PCR; TCRdb's copy has only in-frame clones and leaves some out. The sample shows under 2,500,000 clones, 95% of them seen only once. The CDR3 contains 12 residues. Germline V CDR1 and CDR2: ENHRY, SYGVKD. Deletions cut 4 bases from V and 5 bases from J, with 9 bases between. V is TRBV10-3 and J is TRBJ2-7; D remains unclear. The TCR was taken from a young man in good health. The sequenced sample consisted of naive CD4+ T cells sorted from blood. The subset was: CD45RA+ positively selected. The CDR3, as DNA: TGTGCCATCAGTGTTAGCAACAACGAGCAGTACTTC. Translating gives CAISVSNNEQYF.